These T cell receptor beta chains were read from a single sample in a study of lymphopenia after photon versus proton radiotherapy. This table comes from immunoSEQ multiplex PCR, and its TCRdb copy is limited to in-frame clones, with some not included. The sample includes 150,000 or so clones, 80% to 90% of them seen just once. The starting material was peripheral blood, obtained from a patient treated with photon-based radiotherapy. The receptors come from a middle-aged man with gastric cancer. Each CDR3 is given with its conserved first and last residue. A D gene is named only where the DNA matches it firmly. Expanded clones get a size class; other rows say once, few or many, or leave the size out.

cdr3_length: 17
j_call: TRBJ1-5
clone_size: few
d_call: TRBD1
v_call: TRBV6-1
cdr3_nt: TGTGCCAGCAGTGAATTAGAGGGACAGGCCTACAATCAGCCCCAGCATTTT
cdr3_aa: CASSELEGQAYNQPQHF

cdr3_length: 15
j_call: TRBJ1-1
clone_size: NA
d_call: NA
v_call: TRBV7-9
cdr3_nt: TGTGCCAGCAGAAATCTGCGGGCCGGCCCGGGTGAAGCTTTCTTT
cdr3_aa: CASRNLRAGPGEAFF

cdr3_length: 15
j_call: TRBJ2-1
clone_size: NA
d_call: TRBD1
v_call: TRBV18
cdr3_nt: TGTGCCAGCTCTCAGACAGGGGGACTGTTCGGTGAGCAGTTCTTC
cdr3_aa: CASSQTGGLFGEQFF

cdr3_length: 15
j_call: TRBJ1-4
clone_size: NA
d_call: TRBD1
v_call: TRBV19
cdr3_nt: TGTGCCAGTAGTATAGATCGGACAGGGGTTGAAAAACTGTTTTTT
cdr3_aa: CASSIDRTGVEKLFF

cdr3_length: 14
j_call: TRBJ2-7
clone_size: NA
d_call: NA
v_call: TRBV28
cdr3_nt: TGTGCCAGCAGTTTACCCCCCGGGAGAAGCGGACAGTACTTC
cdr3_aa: CASSLPPGRSGQYF

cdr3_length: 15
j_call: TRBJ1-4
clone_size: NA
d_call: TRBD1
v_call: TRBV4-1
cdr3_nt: TGCGCCAGCAGCCAAGATAGGGACAGGGATGAAAAACTGTTTTTT
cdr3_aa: CASSQDRDRDEKLFF

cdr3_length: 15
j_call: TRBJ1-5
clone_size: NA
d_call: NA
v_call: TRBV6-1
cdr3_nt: TGTGCCAGCAGTGAAGAGGTACAGGGTGGTCAGCCCCAGCATTTT
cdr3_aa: CASSEEVQGGQPQHF

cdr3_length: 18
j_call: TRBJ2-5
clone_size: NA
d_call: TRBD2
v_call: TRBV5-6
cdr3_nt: TGTGCCAGCAGCTCCGAACCCGCGGCACTAGCGGGACAAGAGACCCAGTACTTC
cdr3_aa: CASSSEPAALAGQETQYF

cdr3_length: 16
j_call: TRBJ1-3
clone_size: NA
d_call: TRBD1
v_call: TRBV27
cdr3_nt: TGTGCCAGCAGTTTATCCGGGACAGGGGCTGGAAACACCATATATTTT
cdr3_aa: CASSLSGTGAGNTIYF

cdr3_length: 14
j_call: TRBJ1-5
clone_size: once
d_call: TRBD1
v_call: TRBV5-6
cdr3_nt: TGTGCCAGCAGCGCCCGGGACAGGGATCAGCCCCAGCATTTT
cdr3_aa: CASSARDRDQPQHF

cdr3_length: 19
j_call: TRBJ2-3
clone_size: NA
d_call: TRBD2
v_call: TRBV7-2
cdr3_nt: TGTGCCAGCAGCTTAGGGGGGCTAGCGGGAGGGCCTCTCACAGATACGCAGTATTTT
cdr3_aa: CASSLGGLAGGPLTDTQYF

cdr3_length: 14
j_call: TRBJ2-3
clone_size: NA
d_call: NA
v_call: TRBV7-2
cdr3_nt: TGTGCCAGCAGCTTTACTAGTTCGAAGGATACGCAGTATTTT
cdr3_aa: CASSFTSSKDTQYF

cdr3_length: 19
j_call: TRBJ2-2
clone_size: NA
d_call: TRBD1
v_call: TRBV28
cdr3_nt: TGTGCCAGCAGTTCGCCCACCGCGGGGGACAGGGGGCAGGGCGGGGAGCTGTTTTTT
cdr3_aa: CASSSPTAGDRGQGGELFF

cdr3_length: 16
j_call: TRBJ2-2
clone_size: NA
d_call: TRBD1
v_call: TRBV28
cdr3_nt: TGTGCCAGCAGTTCCCCGGGACAGGGTGGTACCGGGGAGCTGTTTTTT
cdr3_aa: CASSSPGQGGTGELFF

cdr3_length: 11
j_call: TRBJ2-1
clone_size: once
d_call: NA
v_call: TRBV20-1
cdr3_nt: TGCAGTGCCACCCTTCTTGGTGAGCAGTTCTTC
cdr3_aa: CSATLLGEQFF

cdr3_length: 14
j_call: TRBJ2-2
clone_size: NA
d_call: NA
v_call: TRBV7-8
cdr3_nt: TGTGCCAGCAGCTTTTCCAGTGGGTCCGGGGAGCTGTTTTTT
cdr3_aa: CASSFSSGSGELFF

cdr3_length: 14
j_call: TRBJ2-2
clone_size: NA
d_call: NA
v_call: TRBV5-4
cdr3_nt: TGTGCCAGTGGTTCAGGGACGGACACCGGGGAGCTGTTTTTT
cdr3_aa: CASGSGTDTGELFF

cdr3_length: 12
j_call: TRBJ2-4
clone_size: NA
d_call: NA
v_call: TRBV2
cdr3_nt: TGTGCCAGCAGTGATTCCTGGACAGCGGGATACTTC
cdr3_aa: CASSDSWTAGYF

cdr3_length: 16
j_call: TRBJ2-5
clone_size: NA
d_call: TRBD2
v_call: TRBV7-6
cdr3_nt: TGTGCCAGCAGCCCTGAACTAGCGGGAGGAAAAGAGACCCAGTACTTC
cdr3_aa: CASSPELAGGKETQYF

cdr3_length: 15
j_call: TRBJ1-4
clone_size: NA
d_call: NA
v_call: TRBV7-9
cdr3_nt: TGTGCCAGCAGCAGGGCTGGGGCCGGGAGCGAAAAACTGTTTTTT
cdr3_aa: CASSRAGAGSEKLFF

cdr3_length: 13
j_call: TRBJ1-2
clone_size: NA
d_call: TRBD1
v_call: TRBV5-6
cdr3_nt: TGTGCCAGCTCCGACAGGGCCAACTATGGCTACACCTTC
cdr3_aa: CASSDRANYGYTF

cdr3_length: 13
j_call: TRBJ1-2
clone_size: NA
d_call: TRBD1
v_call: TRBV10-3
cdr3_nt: TGTGCCATCACCGAGACAGGGGACTATGGCTACACCTTC
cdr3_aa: CAITETGDYGYTF

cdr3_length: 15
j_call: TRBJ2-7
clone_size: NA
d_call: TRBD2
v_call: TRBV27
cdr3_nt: TGTGCCAGCAGTCTGGGGACTAGCGGGAGAGGCGAGCAGTACTTC
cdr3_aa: CASSLGTSGRGEQYF

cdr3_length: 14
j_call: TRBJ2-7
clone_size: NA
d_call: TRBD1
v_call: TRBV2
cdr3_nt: TGTGCCAGCCGGAATAACAGGGGTGTCAACGAGCAGTACTTC
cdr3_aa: CASRNNRGVNEQYF

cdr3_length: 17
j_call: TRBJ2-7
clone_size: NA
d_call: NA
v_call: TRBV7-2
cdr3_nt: TGTGCCAGCAGCTTACCGCCCCGCCCCGGCGGGTACTACGAGCAGTACTTC
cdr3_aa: CASSLPPRPGGYYEQYF

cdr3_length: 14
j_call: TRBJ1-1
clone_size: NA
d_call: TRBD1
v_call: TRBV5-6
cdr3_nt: TGTGCCAGCAGCCTGGACAGGGTTGGCACTGAAGCTTTCTTT
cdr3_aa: CASSLDRVGTEAFF

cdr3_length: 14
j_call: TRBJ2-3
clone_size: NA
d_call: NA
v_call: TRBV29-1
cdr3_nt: TGCAGCGTCTCAGCGCCCGGGTTTACAGATACGCAGTATTTT
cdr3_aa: CSVSAPGFTDTQYF

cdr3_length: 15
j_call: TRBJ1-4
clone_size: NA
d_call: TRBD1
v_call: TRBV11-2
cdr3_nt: TGTGCCAGCAGCTTAAACAGGGGGCGCGGTGAAAAACTGTTTTTT
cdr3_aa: CASSLNRGRGEKLFF

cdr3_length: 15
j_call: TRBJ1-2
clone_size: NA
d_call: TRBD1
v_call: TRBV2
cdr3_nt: TGTGCCAGCAGTGATTTGGGACAGGGATTCTATGGCTACACCTTC
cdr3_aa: CASSDLGQGFYGYTF

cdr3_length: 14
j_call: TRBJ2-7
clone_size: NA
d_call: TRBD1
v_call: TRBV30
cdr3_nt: TGTGCCTCGCGTCCGGGACAGGGATCCTACGAGCAGTACTTC
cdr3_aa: CASRPGQGSYEQYF

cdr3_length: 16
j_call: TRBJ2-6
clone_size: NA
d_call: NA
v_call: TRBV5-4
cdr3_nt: TGTGCCAGCAGCTTGGGCCGAGGCTCTGGGGCCAACGTCCTGACTTTC
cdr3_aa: CASSLGRGSGANVLTF

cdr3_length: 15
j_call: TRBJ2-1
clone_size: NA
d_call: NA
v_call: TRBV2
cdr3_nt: TGTGCCAGCAGTGAACGGGCTCCCTTCTACAATGAGCAGTTCTTC
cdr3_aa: CASSERAPFYNEQFF

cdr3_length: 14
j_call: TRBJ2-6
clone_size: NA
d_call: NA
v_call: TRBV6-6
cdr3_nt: TGTGCCAGCAGTTTGGGACCTGGGGCCAACGTCCTGACTTTC
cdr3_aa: CASSLGPGANVLTF

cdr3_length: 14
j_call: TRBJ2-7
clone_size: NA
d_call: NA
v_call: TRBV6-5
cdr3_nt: TGTGCCAGCAGTTACTCCCGACAGATAGGGGAGCAGTACTTC
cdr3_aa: CASSYSRQIGEQYF

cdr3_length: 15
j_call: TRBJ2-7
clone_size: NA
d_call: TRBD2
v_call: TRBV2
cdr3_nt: TGTGCCAGCAGTGATAGGTTAGCGGGAGGTCACGAGCAGTACTTC
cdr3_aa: CASSDRLAGGHEQYF

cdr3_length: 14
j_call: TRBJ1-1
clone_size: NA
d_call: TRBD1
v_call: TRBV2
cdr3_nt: TGTGCCAGCAGTCGGACAGGGCTTTCCACTGAAGCTTTCTTT
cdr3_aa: CASSRTGLSTEAFF

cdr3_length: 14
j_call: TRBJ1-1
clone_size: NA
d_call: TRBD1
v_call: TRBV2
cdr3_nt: TGTGCCAGCACCTTACATGGACAGGGGGCTGAAGCTTTCTTT
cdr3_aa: CASTLHGQGAEAFF

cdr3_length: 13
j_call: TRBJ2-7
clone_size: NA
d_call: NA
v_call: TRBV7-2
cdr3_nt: TGTGCCAGCAGCGACCGCAGGGGCTACGAGCAGTACTTC
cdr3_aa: CASSDRRGYEQYF

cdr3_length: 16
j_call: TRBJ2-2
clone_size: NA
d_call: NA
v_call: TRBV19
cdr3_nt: TGTGCCAGTAGTATGCAGGACAGAAGGAACACCGGGGAGCTGTTTTTT
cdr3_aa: CASSMQDRRNTGELFF

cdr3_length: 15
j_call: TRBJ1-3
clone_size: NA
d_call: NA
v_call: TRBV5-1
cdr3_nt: TGCGCCAGCAGCTTGGATGGGGGCTCTGGAAACACCATATATTTT
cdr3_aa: CASSLDGGSGNTIYF

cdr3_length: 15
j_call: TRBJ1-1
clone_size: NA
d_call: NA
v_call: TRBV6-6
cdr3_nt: TGTGCCAGCAGAAGTCTGGGGGGGAAATCCACTGAAGCTTTCTTT
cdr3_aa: CASRSLGGKSTEAFF

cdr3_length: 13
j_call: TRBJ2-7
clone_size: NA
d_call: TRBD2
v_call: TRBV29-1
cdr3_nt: TGCAGCGTCGGGACTAGCGGGAGTCCTGAGCAGTACTTC
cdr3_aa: CSVGTSGSPEQYF

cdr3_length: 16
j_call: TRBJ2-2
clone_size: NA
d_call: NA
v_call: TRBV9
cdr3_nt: TGTGCCAGCAGCGGACGGGACTCCCGGAGCACCGGGGAGCTGTTTTTT
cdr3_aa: CASSGRDSRSTGELFF

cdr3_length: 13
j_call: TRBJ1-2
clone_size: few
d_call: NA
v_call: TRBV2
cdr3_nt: TGTGCCAGCAGTGGACAGGTTAACTATGGCTACACCTTC
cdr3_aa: CASSGQVNYGYTF

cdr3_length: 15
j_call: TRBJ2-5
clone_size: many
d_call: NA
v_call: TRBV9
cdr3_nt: TGTGCCAGCAGCGTCTTCGGACAGCTTCAAGAGACCCAGTACTTC
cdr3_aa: CASSVFGQLQETQYF

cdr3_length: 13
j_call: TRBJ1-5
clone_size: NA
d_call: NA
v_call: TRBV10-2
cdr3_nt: TGCGCCAGCAGTGAGCTAGTCAATCAGCCCCAGCATTTT
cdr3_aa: CASSELVNQPQHF